This is a list of T cell receptor beta chains from one sample in a study of T-cell memory formation after mild COVID-19. TCRdb passed the 5' RACE reads through MiXCR, listing each CDR3 protein once. The repertoire holds around 450,000 distinct CDR3 sequences, with about 20% as singletons. The sequenced sample was PBMCs or a T cell subset sorted from them (not recorded which). Receptor source: an adult woman who had mild COVID-19 (a few samples of this study predate the infection). Cell type and time point are not known. The CDR3 runs from the conserved cysteine through the conserved F or W. D genes are given only for firm matches. Size is stated for part of the rows, as once, few or many counts, or as a class when the clone is expanded.

TGTGCCAGCAGCTATCATGGTGTTTCCGGGGCTGAGCAGTTCTTC,CASSYHGVSGAEQFF,NA,NA,TRBJ2-1,TRBV7-9
TGTGCCAGCAGCTTAGGCGGGACAGGGAATCAGCCCCAGCATTTT,CASSLGGTGNQPQHF,TRBD1,few,TRBJ1-5,TRBV12-3/TRBV12-4
TGCAGTGCTAGAGGTCTCTCCGGGACAGGGGTGTTCAGGGGGTATCAGCCCCAGCATTTT,CSARGLSGTGVFRGYQPQHF,TRBD1,NA,TRBJ1-5,TRBV20-1
TGTGCCAGCAGCTCTCGAGGAACAGGGGATCTGGAGCAGTACTTC,CASSSRGTGDLEQYF,TRBD1,few,TRBJ2-7,TRBV7-2
TGTGCCAGCAGTCCCCATAACAGGGAGAACACTGAAGCTTTCTTT,CASSPHNRENTEAFF,NA,NA,TRBJ1-1,TRBV6-6
TGTGCCAGCCAGACTAGCGGGACCTACAATGAGCAGTTCTTC,CASQTSGTYNEQFF,TRBD2,NA,TRBJ2-1,TRBV6-5
TGTGCCAGCAGTGAATCCCAGGGGGCGGATGGCTACACCTTC,CASSESQGADGYTF,TRBD1,NA,TRBJ1-2,TRBV6-1
TGTGCCAGCAGCCCCCCTCGGACGAGGGACACCGGGGAGCTGTTTTTT,CASSPPRTRDTGELFF,NA,NA,TRBJ2-2,TRBV12-3/TRBV12-4
TGCAGTGCTAGGTCATCAGGCTATAGCAATCAGCCCCAGCATTTT,CSARSSGYSNQPQHF,NA,few,TRBJ1-5,TRBV20-1
TGTGCCAGCAGCTCAATGATGGACAGGCCTAACTATGGCTACACCTTC,CASSSMMDRPNYGYTF,TRBD1,many,TRBJ1-2,TRBV11-3
TGTGCCAGCAGCTTAGGTCCAGGGCTGAATCAGCCCCAGCATTTT,CASSLGPGLNQPQHF,NA,NA,TRBJ1-5,TRBV7-2
TGTGCCAGCAGTCGTCAGGGGCTGGGCGGCACTGAAGCTTTCTTT,CASSRQGLGGTEAFF,NA,few,TRBJ1-1,TRBV27
TGTGCCAGCAGATCGACCCCAAGCGGGGGCGGTACCTACGAGCAGTACTTC,CASRSTPSGGGTYEQYF,TRBD2,few,TRBJ2-7,TRBV7-9
TGCGCCAGCAGCTCGACAGGGACTTTGTCCTACAATGAGCAGTTCTTC,CASSSTGTLSYNEQFF,NA,few,TRBJ2-1,TRBV5-1
TGCGCCAGCAGCTTGGTGGGCGGGGCGGAGCAGTTCTTC,CASSLVGGAEQFF,NA,few,TRBJ2-1,TRBV5-1
TGTGCCAGCAGCCGGGACGGACGGAACACTGAAGCTTTCTTT,CASSRDGRNTEAFF,NA,many,TRBJ1-1,TRBV7-3
TGTGCCAGCAGCAAAGGAGTTGGTAGAAGCCCTGTCGTAGCCAAAAACATTCAGTACTTC,CASSKGVGRSPVVAKNIQYF,NA,few,TRBJ2-4,TRBV21-1
TGCGCCAGCAGCCCCGGACTAGCGGGGACTCACGAGCAGTACTTC,CASSPGLAGTHEQYF,TRBD2,NA,TRBJ2-7,TRBV5-1
TGTGCCAGCAAAGTACCCACAGGGAACTACGAGCAGTACTTC,CASKVPTGNYEQYF,NA,few,TRBJ2-7,TRBV28
TGTGCCAGCAGCTTCATCGACAACACAGATACGCAGTATTTT,CASSFIDNTDTQYF,NA,few,TRBJ2-3,TRBV7-2
TGTGCCAGCAGCTTAGCGGGCGGGGTTAGCACAGATACGCAGTATTTT,CASSLAGGVSTDTQYF,NA,few,TRBJ2-3,TRBV7-8
TGTGCCAGCAGCCCACTTAGCGGACAGGGTCCTAACTATGGCTACACCTTC,CASSPLSGQGPNYGYTF,TRBD1,NA,TRBJ1-2,TRBV3-1
TGCGCCAGCAGCCGAGGACTAGCGGGGGGGCTAGGTTACAATGAGCAGTTCTTC,CASSRGLAGGLGYNEQFF,TRBD2,many,TRBJ2-1,TRBV4-1
TGTGCCAGCAGCCCAATTGACGTTAGCAATGAGCAGTTCTTC,CASSPIDVSNEQFF,NA,NA,TRBJ2-1,TRBV5-6
TGCGCCAGCAGTTCCGATTTGGGCTACGAGCAGTACTTC,CASSSDLGYEQYF,NA,many,TRBJ2-7,TRBV4-1
TGTGCCAGCAGCTCAACAGGCCCTCGGACAGATACGCAGTATTTT,CASSSTGPRTDTQYF,NA,NA,TRBJ2-3,TRBV7-9
TGTGCCAGCAGCCGAACCCGGGGAGGGTACGAGCAGTACTTC,CASSRTRGGYEQYF,TRBD2,NA,TRBJ2-7,TRBV11-2
TGTGCCAGCAGTGAGTGGAATCAGCCCCAGCATTTT,CASSEWNQPQHF,NA,NA,TRBJ1-5,TRBV27
TGTGCCAGCAGTCCGAGCGCCGGGACGGGATCCTACAATGAGCAGTTCTTC,CASSPSAGTGSYNEQFF,NA,many,TRBJ2-1,TRBV7-6
TGTGCCAGCAGTGAGCGGACTAGCGGGAACACAGATACGCAGTATTTT,CASSERTSGNTDTQYF,TRBD2,many,TRBJ2-3,TRBV25-1
TGTGCCAGCAGCGCGGACGGATCCTACGAGCAGTACTTC,CASSADGSYEQYF,NA,NA,TRBJ2-7,TRBV7-3
TGTGCCAGCAGTTTAGATGAGAACTATGGCTACACCTTC,CASSLDENYGYTF,NA,NA,TRBJ1-2,TRBV27
TGTGCCAGCAGTATTCTAGCGGGAGATGAGCAGTTCTTC,CASSILAGDEQFF,TRBD2,NA,TRBJ2-1,TRBV6-5
TGTGCCACCACCCGGGACAGGAACACCGGGGAGCTGTTTTTT,CATTRDRNTGELFF,TRBD1,few,TRBJ2-2,TRBV24-1
TGTGCCAGCAGCCGGGGATCTAGCTCCTACAATGAGCAGTTCTTC,CASSRGSSSYNEQFF,NA,few,TRBJ2-1,TRBV6-2/TRBV6-3
TGCAGTGCTAGAGCCACCACAGGTTATAATGAAAAACTGTTTTTT,CSARATTGYNEKLFF,NA,NA,TRBJ1-4,TRBV20-1
TGCGCCACCAATCCGGGACAGGGCAACACCGGGGAGCTGTTTTTT,CATNPGQGNTGELFF,TRBD1,NA,TRBJ2-2,TRBV5-1
TGTGCCAGCAGCTTAGCGCTTGGAATTGGACAGAAGAACACTGAAGCTTTCTTT,CASSLALGIGQKNTEAFF,NA,few,TRBJ1-1,TRBV7-6
TGTGCCCAGGAGAGCGGGAGGGCCCTCAATGAGCAGTTCTTC,CAQESGRALNEQFF,TRBD2,NA,TRBJ2-1,TRBV27
TGTGCCAGCAGCGTAGGGGGGCGAGGCGCCGGGGAGCTGTTTTTT,CASSVGGRGAGELFF,NA,few,TRBJ2-2,TRBV9
TGCAGTGCTCGTGGACTAGCGGGGATGGAGACCCAGTACTTC,CSARGLAGMETQYF,TRBD2,NA,TRBJ2-5,TRBV20-1
TGCAGATGGGGCCGAGATACGCAGTATTTT,CRWGRDTQYF,NA,few,TRBJ2-3,TRBV29-1
TGTGCCAGCAGCGCAGTAGCGGGAAGTTGGACAGATACGCAGTATTTT,CASSAVAGSWTDTQYF,TRBD2,NA,TRBJ2-3,TRBV7-2
TGCGCCAGCAGCCACCCCCCGGGACAGGGGAGTGAAAAACTGTTTTTT,CASSHPPGQGSEKLFF,TRBD1,few,TRBJ1-4,TRBV4-1
TGTGCCAGCAGTGTACAGGTAAACACTGAAGCTTTCTTT,CASSVQVNTEAFF,NA,few,TRBJ1-1,TRBV12-3/TRBV12-4
TGTGCCAGCAGCCTTTGGGGGATGGATACGCAGTATTTT,CASSLWGMDTQYF,NA,few,TRBJ2-3,TRBV5-6
TGTGCCAGTAGTATGACCGCTTTCTTT,CASSMTAFF,NA,NA,TRBJ1-1,TRBV19
TGTGCCAGCAGTTACGCGGGTCTTGCAGGAGAAAAACTGTTTTTT,CASSYAGLAGEKLFF,NA,NA,TRBJ1-4,TRBV6-5